A single sample is the source of the 20 T cell receptor beta chains below, sequenced in a study of blood T cell repertoires in COVID-19. The method was immunoSEQ multiplex PCR; TCRdb's version includes in-frame clones alone and lacks a portion of them. This sample has over 150,000 clones, with approximately 91% found just once. Sequenced input: peripheral blood. The receptors here all came from a man aged 18 to 29 with COVID-19, enrolled during active disease.

This sequence joins TRBV9 and TRBJ1-6; no firm D call. Trimming took 7 bases from V and 7 from J, leaving 15 bases between them. The V gene's germline CDR1 is SGDLS and CDR2 YYNGEE. The CDR3 has 14 amino acids. CDR3 nucleotide sequence: TGTGCCAGCCGCCGGGGTGATGCCAATTCACCCCTCCACTTT. As protein: CASRRGDANSPLHF.

This chain uses TRBV10-1 with TRBJ2-7; tentatively, D is TRBD2 (6 bases). The V gene's germline CDR1 is WNHNN and CDR2 SYGVQD (reference sequence). This CDR3 is 15 amino acids long. The V end lost 6 bases, the J end lost 3 bases, and 18 bases lay between the germline ends. The CDR3 loop reads CASRYPGPSVYEQYF. Written as DNA, the CDR3 is TGCGCCAGCAGATACCCCGGCCCTAGCGTCTACGAGCAGTACTTC.

This clone was observed a few times. The chain employs TRBV5-6 and TRBJ2-7; 8 bases fit TRBD2. The V and J ends lost 5 bases and 3 bases, in that order; junction bases with no gene match: 7. Germline assignment: CDR1 SGHDT and CDR2 YYEEEE. The CDR3 has 14 residues. The CDR3 bases are TGTGCCAGCAGTTCCCTAGCGGGCATCTACGAGCAGTACTTC. Translated, it gives CASSSLAGIYEQYF. The variable domain in full, completed from reference TRBV5-6 and TRBJ2-7, reads DAGVTQSPTHLIKTRGQQVTLRCSPKSGHDTVSWYQQALGQGPQFIFQYYEEEERQRGNFPDRFSGHQFPNYSSELNVNALLLGDSALYLCASSSLAGIYEQYFGPGTRLTVT.

The rearrangement uses TRBV2 and TRBJ2-1, with 11 bases lining up with TRBD2. This CDR3 is 14 amino acids long. V trimming: 4 bases; J trimming: 7 bases; junction bases outside the gene matches: 3. Looked up from germline, CDR1 is SNHLY and CDR2 is FYNNEI. The CDR3 nucleotides are TGTGCCAGCAGTGTCTGGACTAGCGGGAATGAGCAGTTCTTC. It encodes CASSVWTSGNEQFF.

The chain joins TRBV7-8 to TRBJ2-7, with D possibly being TRBD1 (7 bases). CDR1 is SGHVS, CDR2 FQNEAQ, per germline. The CDR3 covers 13 residues. The ends were cut back, 5 bases at V and 3 bases at J, with 11 bases in the middle. CDR3 region: CASSAGQIYEQYF. The CDR3 DNA reads TGTGCCAGCAGCGCGGGACAGATCTACGAGCAGTACTTC.

This clone came up once. The chain recombines TRBV6-6 with TRBJ2-1; 10 nucleotides align to TRBD2. The CDR3 extends over 16 amino acids. Germline loops: CDR1 MNHNY, CDR2 SVGAGI (reference sequence). V lost 8 bases and J lost 4; bases outside the gene matches: 11. The CDR3 DNA reads TGTGCCAGCCTAACCCCCGGGACTAGCGCTTACAATGAGCAGTTCTTC. This sequence encodes CASLTPGTSAYNEQFF.

The V and J genes are TRBV7-2 and TRBJ1-1; D not resolved. This CDR3 region has 15 residues. V dropped 1 base and J dropped 0 bases, with 9 bases sitting between them. Germline V gene data show CDR1 as SGHTA and CDR2 as FQGNSA. DNA for the CDR3: TGTGCCAGCAGCTTAGGCGGTCAGATGAACACTGAAGCTTTCTTT. This translates into CASSLGGQMNTEAFF.

The J gene is TRBJ1-4, the V gene TRBV6-4, with D unclear. Trimming removed 2 bases from V and 3 bases from J, with 16 bases in between. Looked up from germline, CDR1 is MRHNA and CDR2 is SNTAGT. This CDR3 has 17 residues. CDR3 amino acids: CASSDPRSPGSNEKLFF. The CDR3 DNA reads TGTGCCAGCAGTGACCCCAGGTCCCCCGGCTCTAATGAAAAACTGTTTTTT.

The CDR3 sequence is CASSYSTFDQPQHF. CDR3 in DNA: TGTGCCAGCAGTTACTCGACTTTCGATCAGCCCCAGCATTTT. The rearrangement uses TRBV6-6 and TRBJ1-5; D gene uncertain. Germline assignment: CDR1 MNHNY and CDR2 SVGAGI (reference sequence). V gave up 0 bases and J gave up 5 bases, with 8 bases separating them. The CDR3 has 14 residues.

This rearrangement joins TRBV3-1 (or the pseudogene TRBV3-2) to TRBJ1-1; D is unresolved. The V end lost 5 bases, the J end lost 5 bases, and 15 bases lay between the germline ends. CDR1 and CDR2 from the germline V gene are LGHDT and YNNKEL (reference sequence). CDR3 size: 14 residues. In DNA, the CDR3 is TGTGCCAGCAGCGCCGTTCTCGAGTGGACTGAAGCTTTCTTT. Amino acids: CASSAVLEWTEAFF.

The gene calls are TRBV28 and TRBJ2-1, with 8 positions matching TRBD1. This CDR3 has 14 amino acids. Germline V gives CDR1 MDHEN, CDR2 SYDVKM. The trim removed 6 bases at V and 1 base at J, leaving 2 bases unmatched. The DNA for the CDR3 is TGTGCCAGCAGAACAGGGGGTTCCTACAATGAGCAGTTCTTC. Its protein is CASRTGGSYNEQFF.

The chain links TRBV7-9 to TRBJ2-7; 10 bases are a match to TRBD1. This CDR3 spans 14 amino acids. In germline, CDR1 is SEHNR, CDR2 FQNEAQ (reference sequence). Losses at the gene ends were 5 bases for V and 6 bases for J; bases not matched to a gene: 7. CDR3 protein: CASSPDRGLSEQYF. CDR3 nucleotides: TGTGCCAGCAGCCCCGACAGGGGGCTAAGCGAGCAGTACTTC. Supplemented by reference TRBV7-9 and TRBJ2-7, the full variable domain reads DTGVSQNPRHKITKRGQNVTFRCDPISEHNRLYWYRQTLGQGPEFLTYFQNEAQLEKSRLLSDRFSAERPKGSFSTLEIQRTEQGDSAMYLCASSPDRGLSEQYFGPGTRLTVT.

Concerning this clone itself: The junction departs from germline at one end; a sequencing error may be responsible. The chain uses TRBV7-9 and TRBJ1-4; no reliable D call. The CDR3 is 15 residues long. CDR1 is SEHNR, CDR2 FQNEAQ, per germline (reference sequence). The CDR3 loop reads CASSLAILPNEKLLF. CDR3 nucleotides: TGTGCCAGCAGCTTAGCGATACTGCCTAATGAAAAACTGCTTTTT.

This chain links TRBV6-6 with TRBJ2-7; 8 bases agree with TRBD1. Trimming removed 6 bases from V and 0 bases from J; junction bases left unmatched: 7. Germline lookup yields CDR1 MNHNY and CDR2 SVGAGI (reference sequence). The CDR3 spans 15 residues. The CDR3 sequence is CASSKQGVGSYEQYF. The CDR3 nucleotides read TGTGCCAGCAGCAAACAGGGGGTAGGCTCCTACGAGCAGTACTTC.

This chain links TRBV2 with TRBJ2-7; 7 positions match TRBD1. Germline V gene lookup returns CDR1 SNHLY and CDR2 FYNNEI. The CDR3 covers 13 residues. After removal of 8 bases from V and 2 bases from J, the junction contained 6 bases not matched to a gene. The DNA of the CDR3 is TGTGCCAGCCAACCGGACAGGACCTACGAGCAGTACTTC. Translated: CASQPDRTYEQYF.

The V and J genes are TRBV30 and TRBJ2-7, with 7 nucleotides matching TRBD2. The V and J ends lost 5 bases and 0 bases, in that order; junction bases with no gene match: 4. The germline gives CDR1 GTSNPN, CDR2 SVGIG (reference sequence). CDR3 size: 13 residues. The CDR3 coding sequence is TGTGCCTGGGGTCTAGCGGCCTCCTACGAGCAGTACTTC. This sequence encodes CAWGLAASYEQYF.

Points on this clone: One end of the junction fails to match germline, which may point to a read error. The chain employs TRBV15 and TRBJ1-4, with unresolved D. CDR1 is LNHNV and CDR2 is YYDKDF in the germline V gene (reference sequence). The CDR3 spans 13 residues. CDR3 sequence (DNA): TGTGCCACCAGCAGAGATCTAGGTGAAAAACTGCTTTTT. It is translated as CATSRDLGEKLLF.

The table lists this clone with a count of one. This sequence joins TRBV6-2 or TRBV6-3 and TRBJ2-7; D might be TRBD1 (7 bases). The length of the CDR3 is 15 residues. The V end lost 4 bases, the J end lost 3 bases, and 16 bases lay between the germline ends. Germline V CDR1 and CDR2: MNHEY, SVGEGT. In DNA form, the CDR3 reads TGTGCCAGCAGTTCTACGCGACAGGGAGGCTACGAGCAGTACTTC. Translated, it gives CASSSTRQGGYEQYF.

CDR3 in DNA: TGTGCCAGCAGCTTCTACACAGATACGCAGTATTTT. Translation gives CASSFYTDTQYF. The chain couples TRBV7-9 to TRBJ2-3; D remains unclear. This CDR3 region has 12 residues. Trimming removed 3 bases at V and 2 bases at J, with 3 bases between. Looked up from germline, CDR1 is SEHNR and CDR2 is FQNEAQ (reference sequence).

The CDR3 loop reads CASSFSGRVTDTQYF. The CDR3, as DNA: TGTGCCAGCAGTTTTAGCGGGAGGGTCACAGATACGCAGTATTTT. V usage is TRBV7-2 and J usage is TRBJ2-3, with 11 bases lining up with TRBD2. The CDR3 sequence is 15 residues long. V trimming: 6 bases; J trimming: 2 bases; junction bases outside the gene matches: 4. Germline V CDR1 and CDR2: SGHTA, FQGNSA.